A single sample is the source of the 3 T cell receptor beta chains below, sequenced in a study of blood T cell repertoires in COVID-19. Sequenced by immunoSEQ multiplex PCR; TCRdb stores in-frame clones only, minus some. The sample consists of under 300,000 clones, about 88% of them appearing once. Sequenced input: peripheral blood. The receptors were sampled from a woman between 40 and 55 years old who had recovered from COVID-19.

This chain joins TRBV2 and TRBJ2-1; no clear D. The CDR3 is 11 residues long. V lost 0 bases and J 13 bases, leaving 7 bases between the germline ends. Germline values: CDR1 SNHLY, CDR2 FYNNEI. In DNA form, the CDR3 reads TGTGCCAGCAGTGAAGCCCTTCGTCAGTTCTTC. As protein: CASSEALRQFF. Combining the CDR3 with reference TRBV2 and TRBJ2-1 gives the whole variable domain EPEVTQTPSHQVTQMGQEVILRCVPISNHLYFYWYRQILGQKVEFLVSFYNNEISEKSEIFDDQFSVERPDGSNFTLKIRSTKLEDSAMYFCASSEALRQFFGPGTRLTVL.

The chain has TRBV20-1 and TRBJ1-6, with a weak D call TRBD1 (6 bases). There are 15 residues in the CDR3. Germline values: CDR1 DFQATT, CDR2 SNEGSKA (reference sequence). V gave up 3 bases and J gave up 7 bases, with 16 bases separating them. CDR3 sequence: CSASEGGRENSPLHF. In DNA form, the CDR3 reads TGCAGTGCTAGTGAGGGGGGACGGGAAAATTCACCCCTCCACTTT.

Turning to this clone: The identical CDR3 is also encoded by other nucleotide sequences in the sample. V is TRBV3-1 (or the pseudogene TRBV3-2) and J is TRBJ1-1; a possible D gene is TRBD1 (5 bases). The length of the CDR3 is 11 residues. Germline V gene data show CDR1 as LGHDT and CDR2 as YNNKEL (reference sequence). V lost 1 base and J lost 11, with 8 bases in between. CDR3 DNA sequence: TGTGCCAGCAGCCAAGGGGGCGGCGCTTTCTTT. This translates into CASSQGGGAFF.